The 20 T cell receptor beta chains below come from one sample, sequenced in a study of patients and donors after allogeneic stem cell transplantation. TCRdb processed the RT-PCR reads anew with MiXCR; each CDR3 protein has one entry. The data contain approximately 150,000 distinct CDR3 sequences, over 30% of them singletons. Sequences were obtained from blood, either unsorted or a sorted T cell fraction (not recorded which). The source of these receptors is a human donor who was either an allogeneic HSCT recipient or a stem cell or donor lymphocyte infusion donor (not recorded which). It is not recorded whose cells these are; they may come from a transplant donor.

Only a few counts were recorded for this clonotype. V and J are TRBV5-1 and TRBJ2-1; D is possibly TRBD2 (7 bases). This CDR3 is 13 amino acids long. The germline V and J ends were trimmed by 2 bases and 10 bases, with 13 bases remaining between them. Looked up from germline, CDR1 is SGHRS and CDR2 is YFSETQ. In DNA form, the CDR3 reads TGCGCCAGCAGCTTCTACGGGGGGCCAGAGCAGTTCTTC. Protein: CASSFYGGPEQFF.

The chain employs TRBV6-1 and TRBJ2-3; D is unclear. The CDR3 extends over 16 amino acids. CDR1 MNHNS and CDR2 SASEGT come from the germline V gene. V was cut by 1 base and J by 1 base, with 12 bases left in between. The CDR3, as DNA: TGTGCCAGCAGTGAAGTCGGCGAGGCGGGCACAGATACGCAGTATTTT. Protein sequence: CASSEVGEAGTDTQYF.

The chain recombines TRBV9 with TRBJ2-7, with D perhaps matching TRBD1 (6 bases). V was trimmed by 0 bases and J by 2 bases, leaving 9 bases between them. There are 14 residues in the CDR3. Germline V gene sequence: CDR1 SGDLS, CDR2 YYNGEE. The CDR3 spells CASSVAGTPYEQYF. The CDR3, as DNA: TGTGCCAGCAGCGTAGCCGGGACACCCTACGAGCAGTACTTC.

The chain has TRBV12-3 or TRBV12-4 and TRBJ1-6; D uncertain. This CDR3 is 18 amino acids long. V was shortened by 3 bases and J by 0 bases, with 15 bases between the two germline ends. CDR3 coding DNA: TGTGCCAGCAGTTTCGGCGGCAGCGGCGACTCCTATAATTCACCCCTCCACTTT. Translation gives CASSFGGSGDSYNSPLHF.

The chain carries TRBV6-6 and TRBJ1-1, with 11 nucleotides matching TRBD1. J gave up 5 bases and V 7 bases, and 12 bases lay outside the gene matches. The CDR3 is 16 amino acids. Germline V gene data show CDR1 as MNHNY and CDR2 as SVGAGI (reference sequence). The CDR3 region has the DNA TGTGCCAGCAACGAGGACAGGGGGCTTTCTTGGACTGAAGCTTTCTTT. It translates to CASNEDRGLSWTEAFF.

This clonotype was observed many times. The V call is TRBV7-2, the J call TRBJ1-2; unclear D gene. Between the trimmed V and J ends, which lost 3 bases and 3 bases, there was a span of 8 bases. The CDR3 is made up of 13 amino acids. Germline CDR1 and CDR2: SGHTA and FQGNSA. This chain's CDR3 is CASSFGVYYGYTF. In DNA, the CDR3 is TGTGCCAGCAGCTTCGGGGTTTACTATGGCTACACCTTC. Variable domain in full (rest from reference TRBV7-2 and TRBJ1-2): GAGVSQSPSNKVTEKGKDVELRCDPISGHTALYWYRQSLGQGLEFLIYFQGNSAPDKSGLPSDRFSAERTGGSVSTLTIQRTQQEDSAVYLCASSFGVYYGYTFGSGTRLTVV.

This clonotype turned up a few times. This chain connects TRBV28 to TRBJ2-1; 7 nucleotides align to TRBD2. CDR3 size: 13 residues. CDR1 is MDHEN and CDR2 is SYDVKM in the germline V gene. V lost 4 bases to trimming and J lost 9 bases; unmatched junction nucleotides: 6. CDR3: CASSSSGRAEQFF. The CDR3 DNA reads as TGTGCCAGCAGTTCTAGCGGCAGGGCTGAGCAGTTCTTC.

The chain employs TRBV5-5 and TRBJ1-5; the match to TRBD1 covers 10 bases. This CDR3 comprises 15 residues. CDR1 is SGHKS and CDR2 is YYEKEE in the germline V gene (reference sequence). Germline trimming cut 0 bases from V and 7 bases from J; bases unmatched to any gene: 4. CDR3 in DNA: TGTGCCAGCAGCTTGGAGTCGGGACAGGGGCAGCCCCAGCATTTT. It is translated as CASSLESGQGQPQHF.

The chain recombines TRBV9 with TRBJ1-6; no firm D call. Germline CDR1 and CDR2: SGDLS and YYNGEE. Trimming took 2 bases from V and 0 from J, leaving 9 bases between them. The length of the CDR3 is 16 residues. The chain's CDR3 is CASSVGDSSYNSPLHF. The DNA of the CDR3 is TGTGCCAGCAGCGTGGGTGATAGCTCCTATAATTCACCCCTCCACTTT.

At least ten counts were recorded for this clonotype. This chain links TRBV3-1 with TRBJ1-6; D ambiguous. Trimming pared 4 bases from V and 11 bases from J, leaving 12 bases between. Per the germline V gene, CDR1 is LGHDT and CDR2 is YNNKEL (reference sequence). The CDR3 is made up of 13 amino acids. CDR3 amino acids: CASSLAPDPPLHF. In DNA form, the CDR3 reads TGTGCCAGCAGCCTCGCTCCTGATCCACCCCTCCACTTT.

This clonotype turned up a few times. V is TRBV29-1 and J is TRBJ1-1, with no clear D. Per the germline V gene, CDR1 is SQVTM and CDR2 is ANQGSEA. This CDR3 comprises 12 residues. V lost 7 bases to trimming and J lost 1 base, with 10 bases between them. The DNA for the CDR3 is TGCAGCGCCCGGGCATCGAACACTGAAGCTTTCTTT. Translating gives CSARASNTEAFF.

In its sample, this clonotype was seen a few times. This chain uses TRBV6-2 or TRBV6-3 with TRBJ2-5; the D is unclear. The germline V gene has CDR1 MNHEY and CDR2 SVGEGT. The CDR3 spans 12 residues. V lost 2 bases to trimming and J lost 5 bases, with 6 bases between them. For the CDR3, the DNA is TGTGCCAGCAGTTACGTGGGGGAGACCCAGTACTTC. Its protein is CASSYVGETQYF.

The chain joins TRBV20-1 to TRBJ1-4, with D unresolved. The CDR3 has 11 residues. CDR1 DFQATT and CDR2 SNEGSKA come from the germline V gene (reference sequence). Trimming removed 7 bases from V and 10 bases from J, with 13 bases in between. CDR3 in amino acids: CSVTLAGKLFF. The CDR3 region has the DNA TGCAGTGTAACGCTGGCGGGAAAACTGTTTTTT.

The CDR3 is CASIPDSFNYGYTF. Here the CDR3 DNA reads TGTGCCAGCATCCCAGACAGCTTTAACTATGGCTACACCTTC. The chain employs TRBV28 and TRBJ1-2, with TRBD1 as a possible D gene (5 bases). The CDR3 spans 14 residues. V gave up 7 bases and J gave up 1 base, with 13 bases separating them. Germline V CDR1 and CDR2: MDHEN, SYDVKM.

The CDR3: CASSREGSTDTQYF. The DNA for the CDR3 is TGTGCCAGCAGCCGGGAAGGGAGCACAGATACGCAGTATTTT. The rearrangement links TRBV14 to TRBJ2-3; the D is unclear. Trimming took off 4 bases at V and 0 bases at J, with 8 bases between the two ends. CDR3 length equals 14 residues. Germline loops: CDR1 SGHDN, CDR2 FVKESK.

This clonotype was detected ten times or more. The chain couples TRBV4-2 to TRBJ1-4, with D uncertain. V lost 0 bases to trimming and J lost 6 bases, with 17 bases between them. Germline CDR1 and CDR2: LGHNA and YNFKEQ. The CDR3 totals 17 residues. The CDR3 reads CASSQDMERPRDEKLFF. CDR3 coding DNA: TGTGCCAGCAGCCAAGATATGGAGCGCCCGCGGGATGAAAAACTGTTTTTT.

This clonotype has more than one count but fewer than ten. The chain is built from TRBV5-1 and TRBJ2-1, with D uncertain. The CDR3 is 15 amino acids. The V and J ends lost 0 bases and 0 bases respectively, with 7 bases between them. The V gene's germline CDR1 is SGHRS and CDR2 YFSETQ. This CDR3 reads CASSLGHSSYNEQFF. The DNA for the CDR3 is TGCGCCAGCAGCTTGGGCCACAGCTCCTACAATGAGCAGTTCTTC.

The chain is built from TRBV7-9 and TRBJ2-7; a weak D match, TRBD1 (6 bases). Per germline, CDR1 SEHNR and CDR2 FQNEAQ (reference sequence). V lost 1 base and J 5 bases, leaving 15 bases between the germline ends. This CDR3 comprises 15 residues. The CDR3 bases are TGTGCCAGCAGCTTAGATCTCAGGGACAAGAACGAGCAGTACTTC. Translated: CASSLDLRDKNEQYF.

The rearrangement uses TRBV7-2 and TRBJ2-3; D uncertain. Germline V gene lookup returns CDR1 SGHTA and CDR2 FQGNSA. Trimming removed 5 bases from V and 3 bases from J, with 12 bases in between. This CDR3 has 14 residues. The CDR3 sequence: CASSPSTSTDTQYF. Here the CDR3 DNA reads TGTGCCAGCAGCCCCTCGACATCGACAGATACGCAGTATTTT.

This clonotype was seen a few times. This rearrangement joins TRBV6-6 to TRBJ1-6; 8 nucleotides line up with TRBD1. V lost 6 bases, J lost 5 bases, and 3 bases stayed unmatched. Germline V gene sequence: CDR1 MNHNY, CDR2 SVGAGI (reference sequence). The CDR3 is made up of 14 amino acids. The CDR3 is CASRPQGDNSPLHF. CDR3 in DNA: TGTGCCAGCAGACCACAGGGGGATAATTCACCCCTCCACTTT.